This TCR beta chain derives from a study of cytomegalovirus exposure and HLA in healthy donors. The protocol was immunoSEQ multiplex PCR, while the TCRdb copy is restricted to in-frame clones and leaves out a portion. The sample consists of 100,000 to 120,000 clones, 70% to 85% of them appearing once. V lost 4 bases and J lost 0, with 12 bases in between. Germline assignment: CDR1 GTSNPN and CDR2 SVGIG (reference sequence). The CDR3 is 14 amino acids. Sequenced input: PBMCs. The chain employs TRBV30 and TRBJ1-1; unclear D gene. The clonotype was recovered from a woman aged 18-29 years in good health and CMV-seronegative. CDR3 DNA sequence: TGTGCCTGGAAACGATCGACTTTGAACACTGAAGCTTTCTTT. This encodes CAWKRSTLNTEAFF.